This T cell receptor beta chain was obtained from a study of blood T cell repertoires in COVID-19. Profiled with immunoSEQ multiplex PCR; TCRdb holds only in-frame clones, not every one. The table includes about 140,000 clones, around 87% detected once. Source material: peripheral blood. The clonotype originates from a woman aged 35 to 49 with acute or convalescent COVID-19.

In DNA, the CDR3 is TGTGCCGCCGATCCAGGGTCAGGTACGCAGTATTTT. Residues: CAADPGSGTQYF. The chain combines TRBV15 with TRBJ2-3; weak D call: TRBD1 (5 bases). Trimming cost V 11 bases and J 8 bases, with 17 bases left between them. CDR1 and CDR2 from the germline V gene are LNHNV and YYDKDF (reference sequence). The length of the CDR3 is 12 residues. Combining the CDR3 with reference TRBV15 and TRBJ2-3 gives the whole variable domain DAMVIQNPRYQVTQFGKPVTLSCSQTLNHNVMYWYQQKSSQAPKLLFHYYDKDFNNEADTPDNFQSRRPNTSFCFLDIRSPGLGDTAMYLCAADPGSGTQYFGPGTRLTVL.